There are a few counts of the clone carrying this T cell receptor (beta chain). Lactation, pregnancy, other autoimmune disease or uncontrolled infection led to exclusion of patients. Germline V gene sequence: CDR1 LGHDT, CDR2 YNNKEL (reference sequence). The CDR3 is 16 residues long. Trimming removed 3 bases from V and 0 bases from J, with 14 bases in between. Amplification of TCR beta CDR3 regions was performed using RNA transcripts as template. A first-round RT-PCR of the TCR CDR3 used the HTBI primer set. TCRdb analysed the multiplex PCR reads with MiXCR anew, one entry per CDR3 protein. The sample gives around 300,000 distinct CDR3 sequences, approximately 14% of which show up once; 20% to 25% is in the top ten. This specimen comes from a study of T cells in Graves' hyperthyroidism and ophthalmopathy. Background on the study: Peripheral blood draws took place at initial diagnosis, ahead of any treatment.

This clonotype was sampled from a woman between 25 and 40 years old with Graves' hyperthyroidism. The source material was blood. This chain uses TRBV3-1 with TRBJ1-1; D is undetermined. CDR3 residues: CASSHRGRRVNTEAFF. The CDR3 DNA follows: TGTGCCAGCAGCCACAGAGGACGCCGGGTGAACACTGAAGCTTTCTTT. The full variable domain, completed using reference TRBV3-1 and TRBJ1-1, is DTAVSQTPKYLVTQMGNDKSIKCEQNLGHDTMYWYKQDSKKFLKIMFSYNNKELIINETVPNRFSPKSPDKAHLNLHINSLELGDSAVYFCASSHRGRRVNTEAFFGQGTRLTVV.